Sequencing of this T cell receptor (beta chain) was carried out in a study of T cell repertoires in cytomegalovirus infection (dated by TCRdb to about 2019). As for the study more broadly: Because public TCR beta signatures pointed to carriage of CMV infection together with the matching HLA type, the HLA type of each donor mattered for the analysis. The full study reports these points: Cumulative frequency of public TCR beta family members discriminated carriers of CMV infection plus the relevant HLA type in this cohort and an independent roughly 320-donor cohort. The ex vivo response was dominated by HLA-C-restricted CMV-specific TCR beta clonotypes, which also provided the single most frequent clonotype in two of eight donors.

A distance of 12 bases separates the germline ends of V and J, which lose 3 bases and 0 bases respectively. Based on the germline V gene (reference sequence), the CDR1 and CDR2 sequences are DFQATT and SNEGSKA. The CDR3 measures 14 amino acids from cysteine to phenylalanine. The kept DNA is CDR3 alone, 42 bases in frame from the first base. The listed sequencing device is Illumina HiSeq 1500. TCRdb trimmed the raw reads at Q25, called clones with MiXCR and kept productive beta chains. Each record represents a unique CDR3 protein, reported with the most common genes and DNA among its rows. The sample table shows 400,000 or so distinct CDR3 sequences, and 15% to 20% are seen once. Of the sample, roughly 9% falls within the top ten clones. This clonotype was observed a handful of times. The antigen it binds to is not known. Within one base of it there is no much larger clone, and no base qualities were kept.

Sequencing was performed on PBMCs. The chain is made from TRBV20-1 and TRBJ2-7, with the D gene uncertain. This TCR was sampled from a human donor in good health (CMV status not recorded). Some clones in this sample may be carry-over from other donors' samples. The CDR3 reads CSASGTSSSYEQYF. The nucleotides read TGCAGTGCTAGTGGTACGTCGAGCTCCTACGAGCAGTACTTC.